This T cell receptor beta chain came from a study of cytomegalovirus exposure and HLA in healthy donors. This CDR3 is 13 amino acids long. The germline V and J ends were trimmed by 4 bases and 3 bases, with 10 bases remaining between them. The germline gives CDR1 SGHTA, CDR2 FQGNSA. The data were produced by immunoSEQ multiplex PCR, yet TCRdb's version contains in-frame clones alone and is incomplete. Here the sample spans about 240,000 clones, just under 90% being singletons. The TCR comes from a man aged 18-30 years in good health and CMV-seronegative. The chain combines TRBV7-2 with TRBJ2-7; D possibly corresponds to TRBD2 (5 bases). The sample was PBMCs. The CDR3, as DNA: TGTGCCAGCAGCTCCGGACTCTTCTACGAGCAGTACTTC. Its translation: CASSSGLFYEQYF. The whole variable domain, remainder taken from reference TRBV7-2 and TRBJ2-7, is GAGVSQSPSNKVTEKGKDVELRCDPISGHTALYWYRQSLGQGLEFLIYFQGNSAPDKSGLPSDRFSAERTGGSVSTLTIQRTQQEDSAVYLCASSSGLFYEQYFGPGTRLTVT.